Listed below are T cell receptor beta chains from one sample, sequenced in a study of blood T cell repertoires in COVID-19. Generated by immunoSEQ multiplex PCR, the TCRdb table keeps only in-frame clones and is missing some. The table records 250,000 to 300,000 clones, 89% of them present only once. Sequenced sample: PBMCs or T cells enriched from blood (not recorded which). The origin of the receptors is a woman between 40 and 50 years old who had recovered from COVID-19. Both conserved end residues are part of each CDR3. A D gene is named only where the DNA matches it firmly. Expanded clones are given a class, and other clones once, few, many or no size at all.

CATGDYGYTF	TGTGCCACCGGGGACTATGGCTACACCTTC	TRBV2	NA	TRBJ1-2	once
CASSLALPDTQYF	TGTGCCAGCAGCTTAGCACTCCCAGATACGCAGTATTTT	TRBV7-6	NA	TRBJ2-3	NA
CASSLRDRANSPLHF	TGTGCCAGCAGCCTCCGGGACAGGGCAAATTCACCCCTCCACTTT	TRBV7-9	TRBD1	TRBJ1-6	NA
CSVVGGVSSYNEQFF	TGCAGCGTTGTAGGCGGGGTGAGCTCCTACAATGAGCAGTTCTTC	TRBV29-1	NA	TRBJ2-1	NA
CASSSEGGGKTQYF	TGCGCCAGCAGCTCGGAGGGGGGGGGAAAGACCCAGTACTTC	TRBV5-1	NA	TRBJ2-5	NA
CASSQALRPGSTDTQYF	TGCGCCAGCAGCCAAGCACTAAGACCTGGGAGCACAGATACGCAGTATTTT	TRBV4-1	NA	TRBJ2-3	NA
CASSFQGAEETQYF	TGCGCCAGCAGCTTTCAGGGGGCGGAGGAGACCCAGTACTTC	TRBV5-1	TRBD1	TRBJ2-5	NA
CASSFRGGSEQFF	TGTGCCAGCAGTTTCAGAGGAGGTAGTGAGCAGTTCTTC	TRBV27	NA	TRBJ2-1	NA
CASSPPQRRQGEKLFF	TGTGCCAGCTCACCACCTCAGAGGAGACAGGGAGAAAAACTGTTTTTT	TRBV18	TRBD1	TRBJ1-4	NA
CASSTQGGSYNEQFF	TGTGCCAGTAGCACTCAGGGGGGCTCCTACAATGAGCAGTTCTTC	TRBV19	NA	TRBJ2-1	NA
CASSKELEGNGYTF	TGTGCCAGCAGCAAAGAATTGGAGGGAAATGGCTACACCTTC	TRBV21-1	NA	TRBJ1-2	NA
CASSYPSDRLRNGYTF	TGTGCCAGCAGTTACCCCAGCGACAGGCTGAGGAATGGCTACACCTTC	TRBV6-2/TRBV6-3	NA	TRBJ1-2	NA
CASSPLGQKSYYGYTF	TGTGCCAGCAGCCCCCTCGGACAAAAGTCATACTATGGCTACACCTTC	TRBV5-6	NA	TRBJ1-2	NA
CASSSGGAGSYGYTF	TGCGCCAGCAGCTCAGGGGGAGCTGGCAGCTATGGCTACACCTTC	TRBV5-1	TRBD1	TRBJ1-2	once
CASSSRTGKNTEAFF	TGTGCCAGCAGCTCGCGGACAGGGAAGAACACTGAAGCTTTCTTT	TRBV11-3	TRBD1	TRBJ1-1	NA
CASSLLGRDSKVYNEQFF	TGCGCCAGCAGCTTGTTGGGCCGGGACTCTAAAGTATACAATGAGCAGTTCTTC	TRBV5-1	NA	TRBJ2-1	NA
CASRTGFRDEQFF	TGTGCCAGCAGGACAGGGTTTCGGGATGAGCAGTTCTTC	TRBV12-3/TRBV12-4	TRBD1	TRBJ2-1	NA
CASSRELIYNSPLHF	TGTGCCAGCAGCAGAGAGCTTATCTATAATTCACCCCTCCACTTT	TRBV21-1	NA	TRBJ1-6	NA
CASSAELAGGSGELFF	TGTGCCAGCAGCGCGGAACTAGCGGGGGGATCCGGGGAGCTGTTTTTT	TRBV9	TRBD2	TRBJ2-2	NA
CASSDGVSETQYF	TGTGCCAGCAGCGATGGAGTCTCGGAGACCCAGTACTTC	TRBV7-3	NA	TRBJ2-5	NA
CASSTSGSRIGEQYF	TGTGCCAGCAGTACTAGCGGGAGTAGGATTGGTGAGCAGTACTTC	TRBV6-5	TRBD2	TRBJ2-7	NA
CASSSGDGNTEAFF	TGTGCCAGCAGCTCGGGGGACGGAAACACTGAAGCTTTCTTT	TRBV9	NA	TRBJ1-1	few
CASSEGLANEQFF	TGTGCCAGCAGTGAAGGGCTAGCCAATGAGCAGTTCTTC	TRBV6-1	NA	TRBJ2-1	NA
CASSKTPGQANSPLHF	TGTGCCAGCAGTAAAACACCGGGACAGGCCAATTCACCCCTCCACTTT	TRBV6-2/TRBV6-3	TRBD1	TRBJ1-6	NA
CSASSWQGERGYTF	TGCAGTGCTAGTTCCTGGCAGGGGGAGAGGGGCTACACCTTC	TRBV20-1	TRBD1	TRBJ1-2	NA
CASSFSGNEQYF	TGTGCCAGCAGCTTTTCGGGAAACGAGCAGTACTTC	TRBV5-4	NA	TRBJ2-7	NA
CASSAGGAGQPQHF	TGTGCCAGCAGTGCAGGGGGCGCGGGTCAGCCCCAGCATTTT	TRBV28	TRBD1	TRBJ1-5	NA
CASSPPSGYEQYF	TGCGCCAGCAGCCCCCCTAGCGGCTACGAGCAGTACTTC	TRBV5-1	TRBD2	TRBJ2-7	once
CASTLGTNPTDTQYF	TGTGCCAGCACCCTCGGGACAAACCCCACAGATACGCAGTATTTT	TRBV5-4	NA	TRBJ2-3	NA
CASSSPGTANYGYTF	TGTGCCAGCAGTTCCCCCGGGACAGCCAACTATGGCTACACCTTC	TRBV7-2	TRBD1	TRBJ1-2	NA
CAWSEKGVPNEKLFF	TGTGCCTGGAGCGAGAAGGGGGTACCTAATGAAAAACTGTTTTTT	TRBV30	NA	TRBJ1-4	NA
CASSPLVAVYNEQFF	TGTGCCAGCAGCCCACTGGTAGCGGTGTACAATGAGCAGTTCTTC	TRBV7-2	NA	TRBJ2-1	NA
CASSAEYSNQPQHF	TGTGCCAGCAGTGCGGAGTATAGCAATCAGCCCCAGCATTTT	TRBV6-4	NA	TRBJ1-5	few
CASIMRTGSGARDEQFF	TGTGCCAGTATTATGCGGACGGGTAGCGGGGCTCGGGATGAGCAGTTCTTC	TRBV19	TRBD2	TRBJ2-1	many
CASSIKGYSPLHF	TGTGCCAGTAGTATAAAGGGGTATTCACCCCTCCACTTT	TRBV19	NA	TRBJ1-6	NA
CASRKGQGRNQPQHF	TGCGCCAGCAGAAAAGGACAGGGGAGGAATCAGCCCCAGCATTTT	TRBV4-1	TRBD1	TRBJ1-5	few
CASSLYQGPRTDTQYF	TGTGCCAGCAGCCTATACCAGGGGCCGCGCACAGATACGCAGTATTTT	TRBV14	NA	TRBJ2-3	NA
CAWQQGWTGELFF	TGTGCCTGGCAACAGGGCTGGACCGGGGAGCTGTTTTTT	TRBV30	NA	TRBJ2-2	NA
CASSGQGYNEQFF	TGTGCCAGCTCGGGACAGGGCTACAATGAGCAGTTCTTC	TRBV2	TRBD1	TRBJ2-1	NA
CASSLPGQEAFF	TGTGCCAGCAGCTTACCTGGACAAGAAGCTTTCTTT	TRBV7-9	NA	TRBJ1-1	NA
CASSLDQGQGAFYGYTF	TGTGCCAGCAGCTTAGATCAGGGACAGGGCGCTTTCTATGGCTACACCTTC	TRBV11-2	TRBD1	TRBJ1-2	NA
CASRGGQGGRQPQHF	TGTGCCAGCCGGGGGGGACAGGGTGGTCGGCAGCCCCAGCATTTT	TRBV2	TRBD1	TRBJ1-5	NA
CAIRDGGRHSYEQYF	TGTGCCATCAGGGATGGCGGGCGGCACTCCTACGAGCAGTACTTC	TRBV10-3	NA	TRBJ2-7	NA
CASSLGAGGSNTEAFF	TGTGCCAGCAGCTTAGGGGCAGGGGGGTCGAACACTGAAGCTTTCTTT	TRBV7-6	TRBD1	TRBJ1-1	NA
CASSPTGSGNTIYF	TGTGCCAGCTCACCAACGGGCTCTGGAAACACCATATATTTT	TRBV18	NA	TRBJ1-3	NA
CASSWRGRYNEQFF	TGTGCCAGCAGCTGGCGGGGGAGATACAATGAGCAGTTCTTC	TRBV7-2	TRBD2	TRBJ2-1	once